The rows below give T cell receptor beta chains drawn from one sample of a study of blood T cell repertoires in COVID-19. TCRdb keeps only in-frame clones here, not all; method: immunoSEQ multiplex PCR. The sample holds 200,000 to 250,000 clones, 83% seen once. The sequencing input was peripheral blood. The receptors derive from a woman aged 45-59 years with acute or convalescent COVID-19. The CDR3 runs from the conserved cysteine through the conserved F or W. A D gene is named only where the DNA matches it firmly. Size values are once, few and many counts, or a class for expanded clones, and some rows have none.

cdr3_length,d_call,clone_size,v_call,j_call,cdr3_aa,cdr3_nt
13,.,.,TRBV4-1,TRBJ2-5,CASSQAGLETQYF,TGCGCCAGCAGCCAAGCAGGTTTAGAGACCCAGTACTTC
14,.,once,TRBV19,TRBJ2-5,CASSSGARQETQYF,TGTGCCAGTAGTAGTGGGGCTAGACAAGAGACCCAGTACTTC
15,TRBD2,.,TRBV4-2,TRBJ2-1,CASSLPGLAGGEQFF,TGTGCCAGCAGCCTTCCGGGACTAGCGGGAGGTGAGCAGTTCTTC
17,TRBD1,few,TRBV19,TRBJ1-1,CASRILGQGASNTEAFF,TGTGCCAGTAGGATCCTCGGACAGGGAGCATCGAACACTGAAGCTTTCTTT
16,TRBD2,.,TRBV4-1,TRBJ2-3,CASSQVDGRSTDTQYF,TGCGCCAGCAGCCAAGTTGACGGGAGGAGCACAGATACGCAGTATTTT
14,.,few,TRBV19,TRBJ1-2,CASSQYVQGYGYTF,TGTGCCAGTAGCCAGTACGTACAGGGCTATGGCTACACCTTC
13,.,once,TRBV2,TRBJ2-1,CASSTGGVNEQFF,TGTGCCAGCAGTACTGGCGGGGTAAATGAGCAGTTCTTC
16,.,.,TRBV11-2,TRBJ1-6,CASSFRKGLLGSSLHF,TGTGCCAGCAGCTTTCGGAAAGGACTTTTAGGTTCGTCCCTCCACTTT
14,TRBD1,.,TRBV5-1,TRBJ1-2,CASSFRGQNYGYTF,TGCGCCAGCAGCTTCAGGGGGCAGAACTATGGCTACACCTTC
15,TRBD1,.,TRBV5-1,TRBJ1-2,CASSLDPGQNYGYTF,TGCGCCAGCAGCTTGGACCCGGGACAGAACTATGGCTACACCTTC
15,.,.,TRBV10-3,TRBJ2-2,CAISEAKLHTGELFF,TGTGCCATCAGTGAGGCCAAGCTGCACACCGGGGAGCTGTTTTTT
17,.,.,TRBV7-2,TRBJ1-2,CASSLEGGASIFRGYTF,TGTGCCAGCAGCTTAGAGGGGGGGGCCTCCATATTTAGGGGCTACACCTTC
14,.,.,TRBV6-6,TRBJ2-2,CASRENRVAGELFF,TGTGCCAGCAGGGAAAACAGGGTTGCCGGGGAGCTGTTTTTT
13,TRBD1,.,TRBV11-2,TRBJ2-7,CASSWGQGYEQYF,TGTGCCAGCAGCTGGGGACAGGGGTACGAGCAGTACTTC
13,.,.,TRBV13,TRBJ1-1,CASSRGGNTEAFF,TGTGCCAGCAGTAGAGGAGGGAACACTGAAGCTTTCTTT
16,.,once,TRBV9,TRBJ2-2,CASSPTIGGATGELFF,TGTGCCAGCAGCCCCACTATTGGGGGGGCCACCGGGGAGCTGTTTTTT
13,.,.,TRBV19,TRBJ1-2,CASRLSGATGYTF,TGTGCCAGTAGGCTCTCAGGGGCCACTGGCTACACCTTC
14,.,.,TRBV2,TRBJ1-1,CASMGGEIRTEAFF,TGTGCCAGCATGGGGGGGGAAATCAGGACTGAAGCTTTCTTT
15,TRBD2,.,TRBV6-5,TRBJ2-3,CASTGLAGRADTQYF,TGTGCCAGCACCGGACTAGCGGGGAGGGCAGATACGCAGTATTTT
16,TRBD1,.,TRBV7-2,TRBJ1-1,CANSKNAGTVNTEAFF,TGTGCCAACAGTAAGAACGCCGGGACAGTGAACACTGAAGCTTTCTTT
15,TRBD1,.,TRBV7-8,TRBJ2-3,CASSWGQDGPDTQYF,TGTGCCAGCAGCTGGGGACAGGATGGTCCAGATACGCAGTATTTT
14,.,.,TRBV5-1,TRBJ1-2,CASSPRDMDYGYTF,TGCGCCAGCAGCCCGAGGGACATGGACTATGGCTACACCTTC
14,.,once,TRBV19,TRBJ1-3,CASSRTDFGNTIYF,TGTGCCAGTAGTAGAACAGATTTTGGAAACACCATATATTTT
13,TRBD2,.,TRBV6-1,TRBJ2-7,CASSEQPGGEQYF,TGTGCCAGCAGTGAGCAGCCGGGGGGGGAGCAGTACTTC
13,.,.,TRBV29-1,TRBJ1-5,CSVGLGVNQPQHF,TGCAGCGTTGGTCTAGGGGTAAATCAGCCCCAGCATTTT
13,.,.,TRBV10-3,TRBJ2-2,CAIRVGGTGELFF,TGTGCCATCAGGGTGGGGGGCACCGGGGAGCTGTTTTTT
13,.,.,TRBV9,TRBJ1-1,CASSAGMNTEAFF,TGTGCCAGCAGCGCAGGGATGAACACTGAAGCTTTCTTT
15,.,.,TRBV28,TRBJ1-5,CASSSMAGVYQPQHF,TGTGCCAGCAGCTCGATGGCAGGGGTCTATCAGCCCCAGCATTTT
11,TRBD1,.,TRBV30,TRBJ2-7,CAWSFRGEQYF,TGTGCCTGGAGTTTCAGGGGGGAGCAGTACTTC
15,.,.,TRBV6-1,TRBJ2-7,CASSEIAGASYEQYF,TGTGCCAGCAGTGAAATTGCGGGGGCCTCCTACGAGCAGTACTTC
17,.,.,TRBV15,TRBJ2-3,CATSRDKGAGVKHTQYF,TGTGCCACCAGCAGAGATAAAGGGGCAGGGGTAAAACATACGCAGTATTTT
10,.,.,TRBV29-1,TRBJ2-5,CSVGGETQYF,TGCAGCGTGGGGGGTGAGACCCAGTACTTC
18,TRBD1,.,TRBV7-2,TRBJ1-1,CATPPPKDRVQKNTEAFF,TGTGCCACCCCCCCTCCCAAAGACAGGGTACAGAAGAACACTGAAGCTTTCTTT
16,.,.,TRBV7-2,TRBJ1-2,CASSLTDVRWVYGYTF,TGTGCCAGCAGCCTGACAGACGTTAGGTGGGTCTATGGCTACACCTTC
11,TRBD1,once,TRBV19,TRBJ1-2,CATYTGEGYTF,TGTGCCACCTACACAGGGGAAGGCTACACCTTC
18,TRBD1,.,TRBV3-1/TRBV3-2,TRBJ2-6,CASSQILGQYSGANVLTF,TGTGCCAGCAGCCAGATCTTGGGACAGTACTCTGGGGCCAACGTCCTGACTTTC
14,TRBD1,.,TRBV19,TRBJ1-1,CASLGTGGSTEAFF,TGTGCCAGTCTAGGGACAGGGGGCTCCACTGAAGCTTTCTTT
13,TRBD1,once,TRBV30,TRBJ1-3,CAWKATGRNTIYF,TGTGCCTGGAAAGCGACAGGGAGAAACACCATATATTTT
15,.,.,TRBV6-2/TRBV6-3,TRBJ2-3,CASSYGGLTTDTQYF,TGTGCCAGCAGTTACGGGGGACTCACTACAGATACGCAGTATTTT
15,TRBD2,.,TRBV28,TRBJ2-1,CASNRSGGLRNEQFF,TGTGCCAGCAATCGTAGCGGGGGGCTACGGAATGAGCAGTTCTTC
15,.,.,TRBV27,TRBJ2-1,CASSLYRVTYNEQFF,TGTGCCAGCAGTTTGTACAGGGTAACCTACAATGAGCAGTTCTTC
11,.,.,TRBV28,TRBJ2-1,CASSFYDEQFF,TGTGCCAGCAGTTTCTACGATGAGCAGTTCTTC
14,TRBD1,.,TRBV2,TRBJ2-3,CASSRTGGEGTQYF,TGTGCCAGCAGCAGAACAGGGGGAGAGGGTACGCAGTATTTT
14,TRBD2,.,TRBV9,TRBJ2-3,CASGSSGPEDTQYF,TGTGCCAGCGGTTCTAGCGGGCCCGAAGATACGCAGTATTTT
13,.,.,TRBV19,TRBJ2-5,CASSMGRVETQYF,TGTGCCAGTAGTATGGGCAGGGTAGAGACCCAGTACTTC
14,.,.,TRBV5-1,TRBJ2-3,CASSGGATTDTQYF,TGCGCCAGCAGCGGGGGGGCGACCACAGATACGCAGTATTTT
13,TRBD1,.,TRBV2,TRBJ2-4,CASGGTGAAVQYF,TGTGCCAGCGGCGGGACAGGGGCGGCCGTTCAGTACTTC
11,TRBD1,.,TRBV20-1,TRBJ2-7,CSAPRTGEQYF,TGCAGTGCCCCCCGGACAGGGGAGCAGTACTTC
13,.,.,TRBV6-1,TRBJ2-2,CASSEMSTGELFF,TGTGCCAGCAGTGAAATGTCAACCGGGGAGCTGTTTTTT
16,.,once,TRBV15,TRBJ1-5,CATSRDLRPESQPQHF,TGTGCCACCAGCAGAGATCTGAGGCCAGAGTCTCAGCCCCAGCATTTT